This section outlines one TCR beta chain sequence together with its context. Trimming took 2 bases from V and 4 from J, leaving 11 bases between them. The CDR3 runs 14 residues. CDR1 and CDR2 from the germline V gene are SEHNR and FQNEAQ (reference sequence). Random hexamers were used to reverse transcribe about 0.5 to 1 ug of RNA. Across 54 Vbeta and 13 Jbeta, TCR beta CDR3 was amplified with immunoSEQ multiplex PCR. TCRdb reprocessed the immunoSEQ multiplex PCR reads via MiXCR and lists one record per CDR3 protein. This table holds 200,000 to 250,000 distinct CDR3 sequences, about 90% found once. The data were obtained in a study of CD8 T cells in Susac syndrome.

The TCR was taken from a human donor with multiple sclerosis. The chain links TRBV7-9 to TRBJ1-2; D is uncertain. Sequenced: CD8+ T cells from PBMCs. The CDR3 loop reads CASSLIWDIYGYTF. Here the CDR3 DNA reads TGTGCCAGCAGCTTAATCTGGGATATCTATGGCTACACCTTC.